The 7 T cell receptor beta chains presented below share a single source sample, sequenced in a study of T cells in Graves' hyperthyroidism and ophthalmopathy. It was RNA transcripts that yielded the amplified TCR beta CDR3 regions. The TCR CDR3 was amplified in a first-round RT-PCR using the HTBI primer set. TCRdb processed the multiplex PCR reads anew with MiXCR; each CDR3 protein has one entry. The sample consists of a few hundred thousand distinct CDR3 sequences, 15% to 20% of them appearing once. The source material was blood. Receptors originate from a woman between 35 and 50 years old with Graves' ophthalmopathy.

This clonotype was observed many times. The chain is built from TRBV7-8 and TRBJ2-7, with D possibly being TRBD1 or TRBD2 (6 bases each). CDR3 length equals 15 residues. With 2 bases removed from V and 6 bases from J, the gap between germline ends came to 17 bases. The germline gives CDR1 SGHVS, CDR2 FQNEAQ. Here the CDR3 reads CASSLQVAGGGEQYF. CDR3 sequence (DNA): TGTGCCAGCAGCTTACAAGTCGCTGGAGGGGGCGAGCAGTACTTC.

This clonotype was seen repeatedly, ten times or more. The gene calls are TRBV27 and TRBJ1-1; the D gene is possibly TRBD1 (6 bases). V was trimmed by 4 bases and J by 5 bases, leaving 17 bases between them. This CDR3 has 15 amino acids. Germline assignment: CDR1 MNHEY and CDR2 SMNVEV (reference sequence). CDR3 sequence: CASSYSHRVGTEAFF. CDR3 nucleotide sequence: TGTGCCAGCAGTTACTCCCACAGGGTCGGGACTGAAGCTTTCTTT.

Ten or more counts support this clonotype. The gene calls are TRBV10-3 and TRBJ2-2, with 7 bases aligning to TRBD1. CDR1 ENHRY and CDR2 SYGVKD come from the germline V gene. Losses at the gene ends were 5 bases for V and 3 bases for J; bases not matched to a gene: 6. The CDR3 is made up of 15 amino acids. The CDR3 spells CAISQSGTDTGELFF. The CDR3 DNA follows: TGTGCCATCAGTCAATCCGGGACAGACACCGGGGAGCTGTTTTTT.

This clonotype was seen at least ten times. The chain is built from TRBV7-9 and TRBJ2-7; the match to TRBD2 covers 9 bases. This CDR3 has 14 residues. The germline gives CDR1 SEHNR, CDR2 FQNEAQ (reference sequence). With 5 bases clipped from V and 2 bases from J, the junction kept 4 bases outside the gene matches. In DNA, the CDR3 is TGTGCCAGCAGCCCGCAGCGGGGGGCCTACGAGCAGTACTTC. Translated: CASSPQRGAYEQYF.

In this sample, this clonotype turned up many times. The chain joins TRBV6-2 or TRBV6-3 to TRBJ2-7; no firm D call. CDR1 is MNHEY and CDR2 is SVGEGT in the germline V gene. The CDR3 has 14 residues. Trimming pared 6 bases from V and 2 bases from J, leaving 14 bases between. As DNA, the CDR3 is TGTGCCAGCAGCCCGTCCATGGATCCCTACGAGCAGTACTTC. The encoded protein is CASSPSMDPYEQYF.

In its sample, this clonotype was seen many times. V is TRBV5-1 and J is TRBJ2-2; no definite D call. CDR1 is SGHRS, CDR2 YFSETQ, per germline. This CDR3 comprises 14 residues. Deletions cut 4 bases from V and 4 bases from J, with 11 bases between. The CDR3 bases are TGCGCCAGCAGCAAGGACGGACCCACCGGGGAGCTGTTTTTT. As protein: CASSKDGPTGELFF.

This clonotype was seen more than once but under ten times. The V call is TRBV12-3 or TRBV12-4, the J call TRBJ1-5, with 7 bases that match TRBD1. V was pared by 6 bases and J by 2 bases, with 13 bases of the junction left unmatched. CDR3 length: 17 residues. CDR3 DNA sequence: TGTGCCAGCAGACCCTCCCGAGGGGGCGACGGCAATCAGCCCCAGCATTTT. It codes for CASRPSRGGDGNQPQHF.